One sample yielded the 8 T cell receptor beta chains listed below, sequenced in a study of monozygotic twins with cystic fibrosis (dated by TCRdb to the early 2020s). The library was obtained by the immunoSEQ multiplex PCR assay. TCRdb carries this immuneACCESS record with in-frame sequences only. Its versions omit some clonotypes, under half of them owing to an unresolved V gene in the studies checked, with the rest unexplained. The sample records under 30,000 clones, about nine tenths of which are singletons. Approximately 0.54% of the sample lies in the top ten. The source material was blood. These TCRs come from a girl aged 2-15 years with cystic fibrosis.

The V and J genes are TRBV11-3 and TRBJ2-3; D ambiguous. Germline V gives CDR1 SGHNT, CDR2 YENEEA. The CDR3 consists of 13 residues. The V end lost 5 bases, the J end lost 6 bases, and 12 bases lay between the germline ends. As DNA, the CDR3 is TGTGCCAGCAGCGGCGTCGATGGGGATACGCAGTATTTT. This translates into CASSGVDGDTQYF.

This clone was found a few times. The chain joins TRBV30 to TRBJ1-1; the D gene is possibly TRBD1 (6 bases). There are 13 residues in the CDR3. Trimming stripped 3 bases from V and 5 bases from J, with 13 bases between. CDR1 and CDR2 (germline): GTSNPN, SVGIG (reference sequence). Written as DNA, the CDR3 is TGTGCCTGGAGGGAAACAGGGTGGACTGAAGCTTTCTTT. This encodes CAWRETGWTEAFF.

The CDR3 sequence: CAWSVPRLDNEQFF. Here the CDR3 DNA reads TGTGCCTGGAGTGTTCCTAGACTAGACAATGAGCAGTTCTTC. J is TRBJ2-1 and V is TRBV30; tentatively, D is TRBD2 (6 bases). This CDR3 spans 14 amino acids. The V end lost 0 bases, the J end lost 5 bases, and 11 bases lay between the germline ends. Germline CDR1 and CDR2: GTSNPN and SVGIG (reference sequence).

V is TRBV11-3 and J is TRBJ2-1; D might be TRBD1 (6 bases). Trimming took 0 bases from V and 9 from J, leaving 15 bases between them. Per the germline V gene, CDR1 is SGHNT and CDR2 is YENEEA. CDR3 length equals 15 residues. The CDR3 coding sequence is TGTGCCAGCAGCTTAGACGGCAGTTTACAGGGTGAGCAGTTCTTC. This codes for CASSLDGSLQGEQFF. Based on the CDR3 plus reference TRBV11-3 and TRBJ2-1, the full variable domain is EAGVVQSPRYKIIEKKQPVAFWCNPISGHNTLYWYLQNLGQGPELLIRYENEEAVDDSQLPKDRFSAERLKGVDSTLKIQPAELGDSAVYLCASSLDGSLQGEQFFGPGTRLTVL.

In this sample, this clone turned up once. The chain joins TRBV7-9 to TRBJ1-2; a weak D match, TRBD1 (5 bases). Deletions cut 0 bases from V and 3 bases from J, with 14 bases between. The CDR3 loop spans 16 amino acids. Germline CDR1 reads SEHNR; CDR2 reads FQNEAQ (reference sequence). The CDR3 DNA follows: TGTGCCAGCAGCTTAGCCGTCAGGGATAAGGACTATGGCTACACCTTC. As protein: CASSLAVRDKDYGYTF.

V and J are TRBV27 and TRBJ2-3, with TRBD1 identical over 7 bases. The CDR3 is made up of 13 amino acids. With 4 bases clipped from V and 7 bases from J, the junction kept 5 bases outside the gene matches. CDR1 and CDR2 from the germline V gene are MNHEY and SMNVEV (reference sequence). The DNA of the CDR3 is TGTGCCAGCAGTTGGACAGGTTGGAATACGCAGTATTTT. Its translation: CASSWTGWNTQYF.

The rearrangement links TRBV5-1 to TRBJ2-3; TRBD2 matches 9 bases. Germline assignment: CDR1 SGHRS and CDR2 YFSETQ. V gave up 0 bases and J gave up 2 bases; unmatched junction bases: 7. CDR3 length: 17 residues. CDR3 coding DNA: TGCGCCAGCAGCTTGGTGGCGGGGGGGCCCGTCACAGATACGCAGTATTTT. This encodes CASSLVAGGPVTDTQYF.

This chain uses TRBV5-6 with TRBJ1-1; 8 nucleotides agree with TRBD1. The CDR3 loop spans 16 amino acids. In germline, CDR1 is SGHDT, CDR2 YYEEEE. Trimming took 7 bases from V and 5 from J; bases not matched to a gene: 16. Here the CDR3 reads CASATQGEILWTEAFF. The CDR3 region has the DNA TGTGCCAGCGCGACACAGGGGGAGATTTTGTGGACTGAAGCTTTCTTT. The whole variable domain, filled in from reference TRBV5-6 and TRBJ1-1, reads DAGVTQSPTHLIKTRGQQVTLRCSPKSGHDTVSWYQQALGQGPQFIFQYYEEEERQRGNFPDRFSGHQFPNYSSELNVNALLLGDSALYLCASATQGEILWTEAFFGQGTRLTVV.